A selection of T cell receptor beta chains follows, all from one sample in a study of cytomegalovirus exposure and HLA in healthy donors. The protocol was immunoSEQ multiplex PCR, while the TCRdb copy is restricted to in-frame clones and leaves out a portion. The profile shows approximately 93,000 clones, about 81% of them singletons. Specimen: PBMCs. The receptors derive from a woman aged 40 to 50 in good health and CMV-seronegative. Each CDR3 is given with its conserved first and last residue. The D gene is left open where the match is weak. Expanded clones get a size class; other rows say once, few or many, or leave the size out.

size,D,J,V,DNA,CDR3
.,TRBD2,TRBJ2-7,TRBV11-3,TGTGCCAGCAGCTGGACTAGCGGTAACGAGCAGTACTTC,CASSWTSGNEQYF
.,TRBD1,TRBJ1-5,TRBV7-2,TGTGCCAGCAGCCCTGGACAGGGTTTATTTGGGCAGCCCCAGCATTTT,CASSPGQGLFGQPQHF
medium-sized,.,TRBJ1-1,TRBV4-1,TGCGCCAGCAGCCAAGAATCCCAGACAGGGAACACTGAAGCTTTCTTT,CASSQESQTGNTEAFF
.,.,TRBJ1-5,TRBV19,TGTGCCAGTAGTAGCGGCAGGGATAGCCAGCCCCAGCATTTT,CASSSGRDSQPQHF
.,.,TRBJ2-1,TRBV14,TGTGCCAGCAGCCAAGATCAAGCGTTTTACAATGAGCAGTTCTTC,CASSQDQAFYNEQFF
.,.,TRBJ2-7,TRBV7-3,TGTGCCAGCAGCCACACGGGACACCTAGGCGAGCAGTACTTC,CASSHTGHLGEQYF
.,TRBD2,TRBJ2-1,TRBV28,TGTGCCAGCATCCGGACTAGCGGGACCTATGAGCAGTTCTTC,CASIRTSGTYEQFF
.,TRBD2,TRBJ2-5,TRBV28,TGTGCCAGCATCCTAGGGCGGGGGATCCAAGAGACCCAGTACTTC,CASILGRGIQETQYF
.,.,TRBJ2-7,TRBV5-1,TGCGCCAGCAAATTAGGCGGAGCCTACGAGCAGTACTTC,CASKLGGAYEQYF
medium-sized,.,TRBJ1-5,TRBV5-6,TGTGCCAGCAGCTTGTACGGCAGGGCCGATGGAAAGGAGCCCCAGCATTTT,CASSLYGRADGKEPQHF
once,TRBD1,TRBJ1-2,TRBV7-2,TGTGCCAGCAGCTTGACAGGGGCACCCAATGGCTACACCTTC,CASSLTGAPNGYTF
once,.,TRBJ2-6,TRBV10-2,TGCGCCAGCAGTGAGTCGAGAGGGACTGGGGCCAACGTCCTGACTTTC,CASSESRGTGANVLTF
few,TRBD1,TRBJ1-4,TRBV27,TGTGCCAGCAGCTTACAGGGGCGAGGGGAAAAACTGTTTTTT,CASSLQGRGEKLFF
.,.,TRBJ1-5,TRBV28,TGTGCCAGCAGTTTAAACCCAGGGCTAGGCAATCAGCCCCAGCATTTT,CASSLNPGLGNQPQHF
.,.,TRBJ2-2,TRBV18,TGTGCCAGCTCACCCCCCTTCGCGGAGGGTGCCGGGGAGCTGTTTTTT,CASSPPFAEGAGELFF
.,TRBD1,TRBJ1-5,TRBV28,TGTGCCAGCAGTTTGATTGACAGGGGTGGCTCTCAGCCCCAGCATTTT,CASSLIDRGGSQPQHF
.,.,TRBJ2-5,TRBV29-1,TGCAGCGCTCAGATGCTGGGCGAGACCCAGTACTTC,CSAQMLGETQYF
.,TRBD2,TRBJ2-7,TRBV7-3,TGTGCCAGCAGCCCAGGGGTAGCGGGAGGGCCCTACGAGCAGTACTTC,CASSPGVAGGPYEQYF
.,.,TRBJ1-5,TRBV4-1,TGCGCCAGCAGCCAAGATATGAGGGCCGGGAGCAATCAGCCCCAGCATTTT,CASSQDMRAGSNQPQHF
few,.,TRBJ1-1,TRBV30,TGTGCCTGGAGTGTCGGAGGGGCTGAAGCTTTCTTT,CAWSVGGAEAFF
.,TRBD1,TRBJ2-7,TRBV5-1,TGCGCCAGTCGTTACAGGGGTGATCCCTACGAGCAGTACTTC,CASRYRGDPYEQYF
.,TRBD2,TRBJ2-1,TRBV6-5,TGTGCCACCCGCTGGGCGGGAGGTTACAATGAGCAGTTCTTC,CATRWAGGYNEQFF
.,TRBD2,TRBJ2-1,TRBV28,TGTGCCAGCAGCCTCCGGACTAGCGGGGCCAATGAGCAGTTCTTC,CASSLRTSGANEQFF
.,.,TRBJ2-3,TRBV28,TGTGCCAGCAGTTTACGGGGTCCTCACTTCACAGATACGCAGTATTTT,CASSLRGPHFTDTQYF
.,TRBD1,TRBJ2-1,TRBV2,TGTGCCAGCAGTCGTGGCGGGACAGGGGTACCGGATGAGCAGTTCTTC,CASSRGGTGVPDEQFF
few,.,TRBJ1-1,TRBV30,TGTGCCTGGAGTGACGGTCGCACTGAAGCTTTCTTT,CAWSDGRTEAFF
.,TRBD1,TRBJ1-1,TRBV6-4,TGTGCCAGCAGCAAGGACAGGGGGCCGTCTGAAGCTTTCTTT,CASSKDRGPSEAFF
.,.,TRBJ2-7,TRBV6-5,TGTGCCAGCAGTTACGAGGGGAGGTACGAGCAGTACTTC,CASSYEGRYEQYF
.,.,TRBJ1-1,TRBV27,TGTGCCAGCAGTTATGGGCAGTTAGGCACTGAAGCTTTCTTT,CASSYGQLGTEAFF
.,TRBD2,TRBJ2-1,TRBV5-1,TGCGCCAGCAGCCTAGCGGGAGTTGGCAATGAGCAGTTCTTC,CASSLAGVGNEQFF
.,TRBD2,TRBJ2-1,TRBV6-1,TGTGCCAGCAGTGCGGGGAGGGCCAGCGAGCAGTTCTTC,CASSAGRASEQFF
few,.,TRBJ1-4,TRBV6-5,TGTGCCAGCAGTTACTCGCCAGGGCCCGAAAAACTGTTTTTT,CASSYSPGPEKLFF
.,.,TRBJ1-1,TRBV28,TGTGCCAGCAGTACACAAATGGGACAGAACACTGAAGCTTTCTTT,CASSTQMGQNTEAFF
few,TRBD1,TRBJ2-7,TRBV5-1,TGCGCCAGCAGCGAGACAGGGGGCCGGTACGAGCAGTACTTC,CASSETGGRYEQYF
.,.,TRBJ2-7,TRBV11-2,TGTGCCAGCAGCACCCAGAATCAGCAGTACTTC,CASSTQNQQYF
few,.,TRBJ2-6,TRBV4-3,TGCGCCAGCAGCCAAAGTAGCTCTGGGGCCAACGTCCTGACTTTC,CASSQSSSGANVLTF
once,.,TRBJ1-4,TRBV28,TGTGCCAGCAGTATCACAATTTATGAAAAACTGTTTTTT,CASSITIYEKLFF
.,TRBD1,TRBJ2-2,TRBV5-1,TGCGCCAGCAGCCGGGGAGGACAGGGGGCCGCCGGGGAGCTGTTTTTT,CASSRGGQGAAGELFF
.,TRBD2,TRBJ2-5,TRBV19,TGTGCCAGTAGTATCCTAGCGGGAAACCAAGAGACCCAGTACTTC,CASSILAGNQETQYF
.,.,TRBJ1-2,TRBV7-2,TGTGCCAGCAGCTTATTAGGGACTACAGGGTTGAACTATGGCTACACCTTC,CASSLLGTTGLNYGYTF
.,TRBD1,TRBJ1-4,TRBV18,TGTGCCAGCTCAAAAGGGACAGGGGGTGAAAAACTGTTTTTT,CASSKGTGGEKLFF
.,.,TRBJ2-1,TRBV9,TGTGCCAGCAGCCTCCGGGATGAGCAGTTCTTC,CASSLRDEQFF
.,TRBD1,TRBJ2-7,TRBV7-8,TGTGCCAGCAGCTTAGAGACAGGGTCCTCCTACGAGCAGTACTTC,CASSLETGSSYEQYF
.,.,TRBJ1-3,TRBV15,TGTGCCACCAGCAGGGTTAACCTACCTTCTGGAAACACCATATATTTT,CATSRVNLPSGNTIYF
.,TRBD1,TRBJ1-1,TRBV28,TGTGCCAGCAGTTCGGGACAGAGCACTGAAGCTTTCTTT,CASSSGQSTEAFF
.,TRBD2,TRBJ2-1,TRBV4-1,TGCGCCAGCAGCCAAGATGGGCCAGCGGGAGGGACGATCAATGAGCAGTTCTTC,CASSQDGPAGGTINEQFF
.,TRBD1,TRBJ2-5,TRBV29-1,TGCAGCGTTGCCCCCGGACAGGGGGAGGGGGAGACCCAGTACTTC,CSVAPGQGEGETQYF
.,TRBD1,TRBJ1-5,TRBV29-1,TGCAGCGTTCTGACAGGGAGCAACCAGCCCCAGCATTTT,CSVLTGSNQPQHF
.,.,TRBJ2-7,TRBV9,TGTGCCAGCAGCCACACCCTAACTAGCAGCTACTACGAGCAGTACTTC,CASSHTLTSSYYEQYF